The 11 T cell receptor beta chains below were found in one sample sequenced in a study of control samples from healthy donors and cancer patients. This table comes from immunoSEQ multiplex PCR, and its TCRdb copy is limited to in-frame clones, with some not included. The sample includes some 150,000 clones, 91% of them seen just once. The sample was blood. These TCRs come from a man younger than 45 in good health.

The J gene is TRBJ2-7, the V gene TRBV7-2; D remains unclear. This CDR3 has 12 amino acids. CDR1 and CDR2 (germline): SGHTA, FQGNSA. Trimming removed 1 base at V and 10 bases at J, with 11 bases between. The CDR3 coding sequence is TGTGCCAGCAGCTTAGTCGGCCCTCGACAGTACTTC. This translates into CASSLVGPRQYF. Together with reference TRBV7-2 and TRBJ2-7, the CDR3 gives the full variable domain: GAGVSQSPSNKVTEKGKDVELRCDPISGHTALYWYRQSLGQGLEFLIYFQGNSAPDKSGLPSDRFSAERTGGSVSTLTIQRTQQEDSAVYLCASSLVGPRQYFGPGTRLTVT.

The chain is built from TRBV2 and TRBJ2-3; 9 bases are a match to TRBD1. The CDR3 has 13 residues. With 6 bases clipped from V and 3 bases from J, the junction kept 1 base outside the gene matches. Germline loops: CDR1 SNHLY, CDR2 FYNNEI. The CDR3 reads CASRDRGTDTQYF. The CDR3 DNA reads TGTGCCAGCAGGGACAGGGGTACAGATACGCAGTATTTT.

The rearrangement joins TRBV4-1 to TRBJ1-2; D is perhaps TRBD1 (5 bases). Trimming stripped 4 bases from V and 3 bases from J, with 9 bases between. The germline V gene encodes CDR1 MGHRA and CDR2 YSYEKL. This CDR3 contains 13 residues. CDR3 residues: CASSPGGDYGYTF. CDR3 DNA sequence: TGCGCCAGCAGCCCGGGGGGAGACTATGGCTACACCTTC.

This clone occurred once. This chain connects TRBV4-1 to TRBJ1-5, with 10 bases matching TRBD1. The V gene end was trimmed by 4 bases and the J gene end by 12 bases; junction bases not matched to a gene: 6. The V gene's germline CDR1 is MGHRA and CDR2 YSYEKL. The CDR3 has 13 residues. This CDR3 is CASSPGTGELQHF. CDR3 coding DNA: TGCGCCAGCAGCCCCGGGACAGGGGAACTCCAGCATTTT.

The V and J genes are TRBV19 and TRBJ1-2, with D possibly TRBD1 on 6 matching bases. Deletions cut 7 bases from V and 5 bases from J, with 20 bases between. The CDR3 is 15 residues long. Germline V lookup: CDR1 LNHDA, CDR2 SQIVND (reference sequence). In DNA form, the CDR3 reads TGTGCCAGTACCCCCAAACGGGCAGGGGAGTATGGCTACACCTTC. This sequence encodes CASTPKRAGEYGYTF.

CDR3 DNA: TGTGCCAGCAGTTTGTCCTCCGCTTATCCGTCAGGGCAGTACTTC. Encoded protein: CASSLSSAYPSGQYF. V usage is TRBV6-5 and J usage is TRBJ2-7; no reliable D call. The CDR3 has 15 amino acids. Trimming cost V 4 bases and J 9 bases, with 22 bases left between them. Germline CDR1 is MNHEY and CDR2 is SVGAGI.

The CDR3 DNA reads TGTGCCAGCAGCCCCCTCACTGAAGCTTTCTTT. Protein sequence: CASSPLTEAFF. This chain connects TRBV7-9 to TRBJ1-1; no clear D. Trimming removed 5 bases from V and 4 bases from J, with 5 bases in between. Germline V gives CDR1 SEHNR, CDR2 FQNEAQ (reference sequence). This CDR3 region has 11 residues.

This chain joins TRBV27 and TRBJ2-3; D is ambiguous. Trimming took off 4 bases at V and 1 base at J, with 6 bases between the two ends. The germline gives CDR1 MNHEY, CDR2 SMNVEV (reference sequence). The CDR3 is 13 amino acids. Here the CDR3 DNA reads TGTGCCAGCAGTTACCCGGGCACAGATACGCAGTATTTT. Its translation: CASSYPGTDTQYF.

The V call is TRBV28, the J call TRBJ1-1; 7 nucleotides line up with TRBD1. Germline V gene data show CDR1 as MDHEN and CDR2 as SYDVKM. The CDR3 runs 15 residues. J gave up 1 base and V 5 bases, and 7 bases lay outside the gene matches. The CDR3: CASSPSDRPNTEAFF. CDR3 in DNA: TGTGCCAGCAGTCCTTCGGACAGGCCGAACACTGAAGCTTTCTTT. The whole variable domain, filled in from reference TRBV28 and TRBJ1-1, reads DVKVTQSSRYLVKRTGEKVFLECVQDMDHENMFWYRQDPGLGLRLIYFSYDVKMKEKGDIPEGYSVSREKKERFSLILESASTNQTSMYLCASSPSDRPNTEAFFGQGTRLTVV.

The CDR3 region is CASSLSLALVGTQYF. As DNA, the CDR3 is TGTGCCAGCAGTTTGAGTCTAGCTCTGGTGGGTACGCAGTATTTT. The chain links TRBV28 to TRBJ2-3; a possible D gene is TRBD2 (5 bases). Trimming shortened V by 3 bases and J by 8 bases, and 18 bases separated the two germline ends. Germline values: CDR1 MDHEN, CDR2 SYDVKM. This CDR3 has 15 residues. Drawing the rest from reference TRBV28 and TRBJ2-3, the complete variable domain is DVKVTQSSRYLVKRTGEKVFLECVQDMDHENMFWYRQDPGLGLRLIYFSYDVKMKEKGDIPEGYSVSREKKERFSLILESASTNQTSMYLCASSLSLALVGTQYFGPGTRLTVL.

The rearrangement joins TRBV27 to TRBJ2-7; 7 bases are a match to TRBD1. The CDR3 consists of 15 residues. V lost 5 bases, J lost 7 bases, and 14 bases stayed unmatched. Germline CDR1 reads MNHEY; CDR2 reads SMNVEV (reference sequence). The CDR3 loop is CASSPGTASSVEQYF. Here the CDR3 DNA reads TGTGCCAGCAGTCCAGGGACAGCCTCATCGGTGGAGCAGTACTTC.